Below are 22 T cell receptor beta chains sequenced from a single sample in a study of post-analysis software for immune sequencing data. Study observations and caveats: With TRBV5-6, TRBV5-1 and TRBV20-1 included, about 5 TRBV segments were more frequent in patients than in controls.

Unique-molecular-identifier-tagged TCR beta cDNA libraries were used. TCRdb itself ran the PCR reads through MiXCR, one entry per CDR3 protein. In the table there are 350,000 to 500,000 distinct CDR3 sequences, over 30% of which are singletons. These receptors' targets are unknown. The material sequenced was blood. The receptors stem from a girl aged 2-15 years with multiple sclerosis.

The V gene is TRBV5-1, the J gene TRBJ2-1; TRBD1 agrees at 9 bases. The CDR3 contains 15 residues. Germline lookup yields CDR1 SGHRS and CDR2 YFSETQ. The ends lost 5 bases at V and 6 bases at J; junction bases unmatched: 9. CDR3 nucleotide sequence: TGCGCCAGCAGGCACGGACAGGGGAGGGCCAATGAGCAGTTCTTC. Translated, it gives CASRHGQGRANEQFF.

This clonotype has a handful of counts. The V gene is TRBV2, the J gene TRBJ2-4; D is uncertain. The length of the CDR3 is 16 residues. The V end was cut by 4 bases, the J end by 0 bases, with 13 bases between. Germline CDR1 reads SNHLY; CDR2 reads FYNNEI. Here the CDR3 reads CASSGERILAKNIQYF. The CDR3 DNA sequence: TGTGCCAGCAGTGGGGAACGGATACTAGCCAAAAACATTCAGTACTTC.

The chain has TRBV12-3 or TRBV12-4 and TRBJ2-1, with TRBD2 matching 7 bases. This CDR3 comprises 19 residues. J gave up 2 bases and V 6 bases, and 19 bases lay outside the gene matches. The CDR3 DNA follows: TGTGCCAGCAGCCGGCCGGGGTGGGGGAGGGTGATCCCCTACAATGAGCAGTTCTTC. Its protein is CASSRPGWGRVIPYNEQFF.

This chain links TRBV20-1 with TRBJ1-5, with TRBD1 matching over 7 bases. This CDR3 is built from 15 residues. From germline, CDR1 is DFQATT and CDR2 SNEGSKA (reference sequence). V shed 1 base and J 5 bases; nucleotides not matched to a gene: 8. The CDR3 spells CSARGQGVLYQPQHF. CDR3 sequence (DNA): TGCAGTGCTAGAGGGCAGGGGGTTTTATATCAGCCCCAGCATTTT.

This chain joins TRBV6-5 and TRBJ2-1; 14 nucleotides align to TRBD2. V gave up 2 bases and J gave up 7 bases; unmatched junction bases: 4. CDR3 length: 16 amino acids. The germline CDR1 and CDR2 sequences are MNHEY and SVGAGI. The CDR3 DNA reads TGTGCCAGCAGTTACCCCAGGACTAGCGGGGGGAATGAGCAGTTCTTC. It codes for CASSYPRTSGGNEQFF.

Notes on this clonotype: The final CDR3 position lacks the conserved phenylalanine or tryptophan, pointing to a likely read error. The rearrangement joins TRBV29-1 to TRBJ2-7, with D possibly called TRBD1 or TRBD2 (5 bases each). Per the germline V gene, CDR1 is SQVTM and CDR2 is ANQGSEA. Deletions cut 5 bases from V and 5 bases from J, with 22 bases between. This CDR3 has 15 residues. The CDR3 DNA follows: TGCAGCGTTAGGGACCTAACAGAGGCGGCCCACGAGCAGTACTTA. Translating gives CSVRDLTEAAHEQYL.

This chain connects TRBV5-5 to TRBJ2-7; 10 bases match TRBD1. The length of the CDR3 is 14 residues. From germline, CDR1 is SGHKS and CDR2 YYEKEE (reference sequence). Trimming took 6 bases from V and 6 from J; bases not matched to a gene: 9. CDR3 amino acids: CASTQDRGLREQYF. In DNA, the CDR3 is TGTGCCAGCACCCAAGACAGGGGGCTACGCGAGCAGTACTTC.

V gene TRBV9 combines with J gene TRBJ2-5; D is possibly TRBD2 (6 bases). With 5 bases removed from V and 5 bases from J, the gap between germline ends came to 16 bases. The CDR3 loop spans 14 amino acids. Germline CDR1 is SGDLS and CDR2 is YYNGEE. The CDR3 reads CASSPFGGVETQYF. As DNA, the CDR3 is TGTGCCAGCAGTCCATTTGGAGGGGTCGAGACCCAGTACTTC.

The gene calls are TRBV28 and TRBJ2-1; D might be TRBD1 (6 bases). The CDR3 totals 16 residues. CDR1 MDHEN and CDR2 SYDVKM come from the germline V gene. Trimming removed 5 bases from V and 0 bases from J, with 14 bases in between. The DNA for the CDR3 is TGTGCCAGCAGTCCCCAGGGGACGAGCTCCTACAATGAGCAGTTCTTC. It translates to CASSPQGTSSYNEQFF. Combining the CDR3 with reference TRBV28 and TRBJ2-1 gives the whole variable domain DVKVTQSSRYLVKRTGEKVFLECVQDMDHENMFWYRQDPGLGLRLIYFSYDVKMKEKGDIPEGYSVSREKKERFSLILESASTNQTSMYLCASSPQGTSSYNEQFFGPGTRLTVL.

In this sample, this clonotype turned up a few times. The chain carries TRBV4-2 and TRBJ2-1, with 11 bases fitting TRBD2. CDR1 and CDR2 (germline): LGHNA, YNFKEQ. Trimming at V came to 2 bases and at J to 0 bases, leaving 9 bases not matched to a gene. The CDR3 has 19 amino acids. The CDR3: CASSQNLAGGYSSYNEQFF. CDR3 bases: TGTGCCAGCAGCCAAAATCTAGCGGGGGGTTACAGCTCCTACAATGAGCAGTTCTTC.

This clonotype was seen only a few times. The chain links TRBV20-1 to TRBJ2-3, with TRBD2 identical over 8 bases. Unmatched junction bases numbered 11, after V lost 6 bases and J lost 3 bases. The CDR3 covers 15 residues. Per the germline V gene, CDR1 is DFQATT and CDR2 is SNEGSKA (reference sequence). The CDR3 DNA sequence: TGCAGTGCGGAACAAGCGGGAGAACGAACAGATACGCAGTATTTT. Encoded protein: CSAEQAGERTDTQYF.

The V gene is TRBV28, the J gene TRBJ2-7, with 8 bases matching TRBD1. V dropped 6 bases and J dropped 7; count of bases not matched to a gene: 8. This CDR3 contains 13 residues. Germline assignment: CDR1 MDHEN and CDR2 SYDVKM. The CDR3 nucleotides read TGTGCCAGCAGCCCCCCAGGGGGCCGGGAGCAGTACTTC. This gives the protein CASSPPGGREQYF.

This clonotype was counted between two and nine times. V and J are TRBV6-1 and TRBJ1-4; D uncertain. Trimming took off 4 bases at V and 0 bases at J, with 9 bases between the two ends. This CDR3 is 15 amino acids long. Germline V lookup: CDR1 MNHNS, CDR2 SASEGT. The CDR3 coding sequence is TGTGCCAGCAGTGTGCCCCGGGCAACTAATGAAAAACTGTTTTTT. It yields the protein CASSVPRATNEKLFF.

This clonotype has more than one count but fewer than ten. The chain couples TRBV7-2 to TRBJ2-5; tentatively, D is TRBD1 (7 bases). The V and J ends lost 5 bases and 2 bases respectively, with 18 bases between them. The CDR3 runs 16 residues. Germline assignment: CDR1 SGHTA and CDR2 FQGNSA. CDR3 DNA sequence: TGTGCCAGCAGCAGAAACCCCGCGGGACAGCAAGAGACCCAGTACTTC. It specifies CASSRNPAGQQETQYF.

This clonotype was counted many times. V is TRBV29-1 and J is TRBJ2-1; no clear D gene. V was shortened by 4 bases and J by 3 bases, with 13 bases between the two germline ends. Germline assignment: CDR1 SQVTM and CDR2 ANQGSEA. The CDR3 covers 14 residues. The CDR3 DNA follows: TGCAGCGTTGCGGGTGGTCTCGTCTACAATGAGCAGTTCTTC. This sequence encodes CSVAGGLVYNEQFF.

V and J are TRBV20-1 and TRBJ2-1, with TRBD2 identical over 11 bases. The CDR3 runs to 13 residues. The V gene's germline CDR1 is DFQATT and CDR2 SNEGSKA (reference sequence). CDR3 amino acids: CSTLAGGVNEQFF. CDR3 in DNA: TGCAGCACCCTAGCGGGGGGAGTCAATGAGCAGTTCTTC.

The chain recombines TRBV20-1 with TRBJ2-5; TRBD2 matches at 7 bases. The DNA end favors TRBJ2-7, so the J call may be wrong. Germline V CDR1 and CDR2: DFQATT, SNEGSKA (reference sequence). The CDR3 runs to 11 residues. The CDR3 sequence is CSAGTSVEQYF. For the CDR3, the DNA is TGCAGTGCTGGCACTAGCGTCGAGCAGTACTTC.

The chain joins TRBV28 to TRBJ2-3, with D maybe TRBD2 (5 bases). Germline V gene sequence: CDR1 MDHEN, CDR2 SYDVKM. The ends were cut back, 3 bases at V and 2 bases at J, with 15 bases in the middle. CDR3 length equals 16 residues. CDR3 protein: CASSFERSGNTDTQYF. The DNA for the CDR3 is TGTGCCAGCAGTTTTGAAAGGTCGGGGAACACAGATACGCAGTATTTT.

This chain uses TRBV29-1 with TRBJ2-3; D is tentatively TRBD1 or TRBD2 (5 bases each). This CDR3 contains 12 residues. Trimming removed 7 bases at V and 8 bases at J, with 16 bases between. Germline loops: CDR1 SQVTM, CDR2 ANQGSEA. CDR3 in amino acids: CSAVTSGRTQYF. Here the CDR3 DNA reads TGCAGCGCCGTAACGTCGGGGCGTACGCAGTATTTT.

The rearrangement joins TRBV29-1 to TRBJ1-1; D is perhaps TRBD1 (5 bases). Between the trimmed V and J ends, which lost 4 bases and 5 bases, there was a span of 14 bases. The CDR3 is 13 amino acids. Germline lookup yields CDR1 SQVTM and CDR2 ANQGSEA. The CDR3 spells CSVVGGRGTEAFF. The CDR3 region has the DNA TGCAGCGTTGTGGGGGGGAGGGGAACTGAAGCTTTCTTT. The variable domain in full, with the rest retrieved from reference TRBV29-1 and TRBJ1-1, is SAVISQKPSRDICQRGTSLTIQCQVDSQVTMMFWYRQQPGQSLTLIATANQGSEATYESGFVIDKFPISRPNLTFSTLTVSNMSPEDSSIYLCSVVGGRGTEAFFGQGTRLTVV.

This chain uses TRBV7-2 with TRBJ2-5; 8 positions match TRBD2. The ends lost 8 bases at V and 4 bases at J; junction bases unmatched: 9. Germline V gene sequence: CDR1 SGHTA, CDR2 FQGNSA. There are 14 residues in the CDR3. The CDR3 DNA follows: TGTGCCAGCGATCGTAGCAGCGGGAGAGAGACCCAGTACTTC. Encoded protein: CASDRSSGRETQYF.

The chain carries TRBV5-1 and TRBJ2-1; D perhaps matches TRBD2 (6 bases). This CDR3 is 14 amino acids long. Looked up from germline, CDR1 is SGHRS and CDR2 is YFSETQ. V gave up 6 bases and J gave up 4 bases, with 14 bases separating them. The CDR3 reads CASKRGGRYNEQFF. The DNA for the CDR3 is TGCGCCAGCAAGCGAGGAGGGAGGTACAATGAGCAGTTCTTC.